This T cell receptor beta chain was sequenced during a study of cytomegalovirus exposure and HLA in healthy donors. Whole-study findings and limits: A previous analysis found most TCR beta V segments productive roughly 87% or roughly 30% of the time. TCR beta sequences reportedly predicted most subjects' HLA-A and HLA-B alleles accurately. Several of the most significant clusters appeared linked to common viral pathogens, based on a later analysis.

13 Jbeta primers and 60 Vbeta primers were used for the PCR. Repertoires were generated with immunoSEQ multiplex PCR, while TCRdb's copy carries only in-frame clones and drops some. The data contain over 150,000 clones, roughly three quarters of them singletons. CDR1 is MNHEY and CDR2 is SMNVEV in the germline V gene (reference sequence). The ends lost 1 base at V and 10 bases at J; junction bases unmatched: 6. This CDR3 region has 14 residues. Remarks on this clone: What it recognizes is unknown.

Sequencing was done on a sample of PBMCs. This chain uses TRBV27 with TRBJ2-1; TRBD1 agrees at 8 bases. This clonotype was sampled from a woman aged 18 to 35 in good health and CMV-seronegative. CDR3 residues: CASSLYQGAPEQFF. The CDR3 nucleotides are TGTGCCAGCAGTTTATATCAGGGGGCCCCAGAGCAGTTCTTC.